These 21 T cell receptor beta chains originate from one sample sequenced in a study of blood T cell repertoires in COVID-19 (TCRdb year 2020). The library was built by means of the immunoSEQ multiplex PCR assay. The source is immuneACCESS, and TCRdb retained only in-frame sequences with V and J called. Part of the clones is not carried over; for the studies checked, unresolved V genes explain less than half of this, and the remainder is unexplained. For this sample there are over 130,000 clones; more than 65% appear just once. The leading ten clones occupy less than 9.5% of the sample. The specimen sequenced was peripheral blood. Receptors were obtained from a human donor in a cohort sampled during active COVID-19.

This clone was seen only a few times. The CDR3 loop is CASSVRGEVYNSPLHF. The CDR3 nucleotides are TGTGCCAGCAGTGTCAGGGGGGAGGTCTATAATTCACCCCTCCACTTT. The J gene is TRBJ1-6, the V gene TRBV6-1; 7 nucleotides match TRBD1. The germline gives CDR1 MNHNS, CDR2 SASEGT. V lost 4 bases, J lost 3 bases, and 6 bases stayed unmatched. This CDR3 comprises 16 residues.

For the CDR3, the DNA is TGCGCCAGCAGCCGATTCCGGGACAGGACTAATGAGCAGTTCTTC. Amino acids: CASSRFRDRTNEQFF. V and J are TRBV4-1 and TRBJ2-1; 8 nucleotides align to TRBD1. The CDR3 contains 15 residues. J gave up 7 bases and V 4 bases, and 9 bases lay outside the gene matches. CDR1 and CDR2 (germline): MGHRA, YSYEKL.

The CDR3, as DNA: TGTGCCAGCAGCCCAGACATCTACAATGAGCAGTTCTTC. This codes for CASSPDIYNEQFF. The chain carries TRBV7-9 and TRBJ2-1; D is unclear. Germline V lookup: CDR1 SEHNR, CDR2 FQNEAQ (reference sequence). This CDR3 region has 13 residues. The V gene lost 5 bases and the J gene lost 3 bases, with 8 bases spanning the gap.

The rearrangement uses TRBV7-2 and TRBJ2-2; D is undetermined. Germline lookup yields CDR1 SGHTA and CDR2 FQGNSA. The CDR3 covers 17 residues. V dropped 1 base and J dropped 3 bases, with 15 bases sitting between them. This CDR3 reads CASSLGPLGLHTGELFF. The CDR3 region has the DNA TGTGCCAGCAGCTTAGGGCCCTTGGGCCTTCACACCGGGGAGCTGTTTTTT.

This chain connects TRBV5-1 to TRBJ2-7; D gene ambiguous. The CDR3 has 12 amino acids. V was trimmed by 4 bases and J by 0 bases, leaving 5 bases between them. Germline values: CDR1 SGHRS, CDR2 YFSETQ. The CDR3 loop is CASSEVSYEQYF. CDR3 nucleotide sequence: TGCGCCAGCAGCGAGGTCTCCTACGAGCAGTACTTC.

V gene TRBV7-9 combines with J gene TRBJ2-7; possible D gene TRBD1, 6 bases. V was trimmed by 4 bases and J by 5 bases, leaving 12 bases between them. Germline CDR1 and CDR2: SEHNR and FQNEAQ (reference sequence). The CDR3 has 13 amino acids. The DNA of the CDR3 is TGTGCCAGCAGCTCGAACCAGGGGCACGAGCAGTACTTC. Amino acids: CASSSNQGHEQYF.

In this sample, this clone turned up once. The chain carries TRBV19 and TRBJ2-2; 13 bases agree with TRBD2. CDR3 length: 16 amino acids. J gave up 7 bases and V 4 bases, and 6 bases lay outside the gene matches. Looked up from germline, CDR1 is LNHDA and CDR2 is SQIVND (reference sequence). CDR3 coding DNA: TGTGCCAGTAGTAGCAAGGGACTAGCGGGGAGCGGGGAGCTGTTTTTT. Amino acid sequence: CASSSKGLAGSGELFF.

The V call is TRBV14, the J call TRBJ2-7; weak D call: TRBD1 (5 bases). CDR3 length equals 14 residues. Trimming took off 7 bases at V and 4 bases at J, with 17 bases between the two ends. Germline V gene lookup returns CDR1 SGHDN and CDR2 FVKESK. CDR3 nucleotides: TGTGCCAGCACCCAGGTACAGGCATTATACGAGCAGTACTTC. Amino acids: CASTQVQALYEQYF.

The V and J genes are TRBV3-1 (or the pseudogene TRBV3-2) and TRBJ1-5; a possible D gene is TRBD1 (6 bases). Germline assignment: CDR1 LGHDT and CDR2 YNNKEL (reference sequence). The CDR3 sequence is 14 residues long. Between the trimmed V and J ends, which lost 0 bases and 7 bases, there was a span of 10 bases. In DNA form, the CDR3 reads TGTGCCAGCAGCCAAGACCAGGGGCACCAGCCCCAGCATTTT. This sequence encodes CASSQDQGHQPQHF.

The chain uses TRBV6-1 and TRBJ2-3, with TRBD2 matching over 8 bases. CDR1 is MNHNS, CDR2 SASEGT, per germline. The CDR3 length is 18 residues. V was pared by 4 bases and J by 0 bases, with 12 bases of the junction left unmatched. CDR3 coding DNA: TGTGCCAGCAGTGCGCCGGGTTGGCGGGGGGCTAGCACAGATACGCAGTATTTT. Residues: CASSAPGWRGASTDTQYF.

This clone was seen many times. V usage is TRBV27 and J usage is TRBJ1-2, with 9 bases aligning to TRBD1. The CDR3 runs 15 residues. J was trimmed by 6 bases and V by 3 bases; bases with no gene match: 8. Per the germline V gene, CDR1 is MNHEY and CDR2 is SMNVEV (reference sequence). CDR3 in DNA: TGTGCCAGCAGTTTCCGATACAGGGGGCCGGATGGCTACACCTTC. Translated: CASSFRYRGPDGYTF.

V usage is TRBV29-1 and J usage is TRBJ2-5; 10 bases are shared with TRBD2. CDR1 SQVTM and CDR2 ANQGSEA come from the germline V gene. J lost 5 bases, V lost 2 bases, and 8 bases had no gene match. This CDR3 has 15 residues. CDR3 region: CSVETPSGGGETQYF. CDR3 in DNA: TGCAGCGTTGAAACCCCTAGCGGGGGTGGGGAGACCCAGTACTTC.

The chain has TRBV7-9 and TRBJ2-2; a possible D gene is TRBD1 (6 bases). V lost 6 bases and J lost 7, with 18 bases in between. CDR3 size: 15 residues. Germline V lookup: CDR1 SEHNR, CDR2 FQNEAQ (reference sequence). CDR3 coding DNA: TGTGCCAGCAGGTTACCAGGGGCGGCGAGCGGGGAGCTGTTTTTT. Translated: CASRLPGAASGELFF. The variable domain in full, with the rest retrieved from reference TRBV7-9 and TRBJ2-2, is DTGVSQNPRHKITKRGQNVTFRCDPISEHNRLYWYRQTLGQGPEFLTYFQNEAQLEKSRLLSDRFSAERPKGSFSTLEIQRTEQGDSAMYLCASRLPGAASGELFFGEGSRLTVL.

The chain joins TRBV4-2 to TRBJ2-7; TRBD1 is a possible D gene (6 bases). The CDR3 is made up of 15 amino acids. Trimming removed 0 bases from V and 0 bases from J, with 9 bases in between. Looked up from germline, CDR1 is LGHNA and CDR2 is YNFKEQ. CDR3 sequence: CASSQDSDSSYEQYF. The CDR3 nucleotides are TGTGCCAGCAGCCAAGATTCGGACAGCTCCTACGAGCAGTACTTC.

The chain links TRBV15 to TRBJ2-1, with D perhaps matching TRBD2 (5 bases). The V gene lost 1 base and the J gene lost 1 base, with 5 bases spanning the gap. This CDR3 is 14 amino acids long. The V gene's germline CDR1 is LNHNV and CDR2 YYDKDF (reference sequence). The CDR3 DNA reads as TGTGCCACCAGCAGAGGGACTTCCTACAATGAGCAGTTCTTC. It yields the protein CATSRGTSYNEQFF.

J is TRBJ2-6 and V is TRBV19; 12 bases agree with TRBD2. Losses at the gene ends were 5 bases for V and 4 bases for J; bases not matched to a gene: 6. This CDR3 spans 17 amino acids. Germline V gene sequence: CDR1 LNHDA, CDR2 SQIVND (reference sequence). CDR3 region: CASSRRTSGAGANVLTF. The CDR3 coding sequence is TGTGCCAGTAGTCGTCGGACTAGCGGGGCCGGGGCCAACGTCCTGACTTTC.

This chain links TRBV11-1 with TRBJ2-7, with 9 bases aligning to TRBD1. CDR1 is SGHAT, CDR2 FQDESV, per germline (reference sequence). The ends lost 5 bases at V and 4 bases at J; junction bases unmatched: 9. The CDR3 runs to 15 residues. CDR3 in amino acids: CASSPWDRVGYEQYF. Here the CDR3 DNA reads TGTGCCAGCAGCCCATGGGACAGGGTAGGTTACGAGCAGTACTTC.

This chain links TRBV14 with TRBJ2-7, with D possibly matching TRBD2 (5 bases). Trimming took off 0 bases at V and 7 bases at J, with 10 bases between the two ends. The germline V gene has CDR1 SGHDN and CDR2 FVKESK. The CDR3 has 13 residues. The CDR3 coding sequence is TGTGCCAGCAGCCAAGATCTTGGGGAGGAGCAGTACTTC. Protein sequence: CASSQDLGEEQYF.

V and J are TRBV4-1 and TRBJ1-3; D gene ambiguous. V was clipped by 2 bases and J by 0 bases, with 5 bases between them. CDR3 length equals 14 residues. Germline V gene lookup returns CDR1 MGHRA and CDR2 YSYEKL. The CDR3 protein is CASSQLRSGNTIYF. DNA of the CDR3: TGCGCCAGCAGCCAATTGCGCTCTGGAAACACCATATATTTT.

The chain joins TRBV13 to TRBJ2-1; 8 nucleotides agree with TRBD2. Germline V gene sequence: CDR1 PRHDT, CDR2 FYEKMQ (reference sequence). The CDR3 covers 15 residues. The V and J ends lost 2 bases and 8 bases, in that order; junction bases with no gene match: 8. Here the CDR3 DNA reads TGTGCCAGCAGCTTAAAGCGGGGGAACCTGGATGAGCAGTTCTTC. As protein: CASSLKRGNLDEQFF.

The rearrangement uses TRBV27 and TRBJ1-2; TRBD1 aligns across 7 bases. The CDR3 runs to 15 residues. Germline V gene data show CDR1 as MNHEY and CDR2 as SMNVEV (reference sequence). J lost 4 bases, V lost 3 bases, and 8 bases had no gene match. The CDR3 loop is CASSFAQTGRYGYTF. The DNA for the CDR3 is TGTGCCAGCAGTTTCGCACAGACAGGGCGCTATGGCTACACCTTC.